Listed below are T cell receptor beta chains from one sample, sequenced in a study of blood T cell repertoires in COVID-19. TCRdb keeps only in-frame clones here, not all; method: immunoSEQ multiplex PCR. Among about 250,000 clones listed, around 89% were seen once. The source material was peripheral blood. These receptors were obtained from a woman younger than 45 with COVID-19, enrolled during active disease. The CDR3 runs from the conserved cysteine through the conserved F or W. A D gene is named only where the DNA matches it firmly. The size field is filled for only some rows; it gives once, few, many or a size class.

cdr3_length	j_call	clone_size	v_call	d_call	cdr3_aa	cdr3_nt
14	TRBJ1-1	NA	TRBV6-5	NA	CASSYSGSAGEAFF	TGTGCCAGCAGTTACTCAGGATCGGCAGGTGAAGCTTTCTTT
15	TRBJ1-6	NA	TRBV7-2	NA	CASSLERRRNSPLHF	TGTGCCAGCAGCTTAGAGCGGAGAAGGAATTCACCCCTCCACTTT
13	TRBJ2-1	NA	TRBV12-3/TRBV12-4	NA	CASSLVVSHEQFF	TGTGCCAGCAGTTTAGTAGTTTCCCATGAGCAGTTCTTC
17	TRBJ2-1	NA	TRBV7-9	TRBD2	CASSSRTSGGSPNEQFF	TGTGCCAGCAGCAGCCGGACTAGCGGGGGGTCTCCCAATGAGCAGTTCTTC
14	TRBJ1-1	NA	TRBV6-5	NA	CAIDTQHTDTEAFF	TGTGCCATCGACACCCAGCACACAGACACTGAAGCTTTCTTT
16	TRBJ2-7	NA	TRBV6-2/TRBV6-3	TRBD1	CASSYSHRGRGYEQYF	TGTGCCAGCAGTTACTCCCACAGGGGGCGAGGGTACGAGCAGTACTTC
15	TRBJ1-2	NA	TRBV10-3	NA	CAISESRWGEGGYTF	TGTGCCATCAGTGAGTCTCGCTGGGGAGAAGGTGGCTACACCTTC
16	TRBJ2-3	NA	TRBV7-4	NA	CASRPRQDKLGSAQYF	TGTGCCAGCAGACCCAGACAGGACAAGCTTGGTTCGGCGCAGTATTTT
13	TRBJ2-1	NA	TRBV30	TRBD2	CAWMGTSGTEQFF	TGTGCCTGGATGGGGACTAGCGGAACTGAGCAGTTCTTC
14	TRBJ1-2	once	TRBV6-2/TRBV6-3	NA	CASSRTREDYGYTF	TGTGCCAGCAGTCGGACTCGTGAGGACTATGGCTACACCTTC
15	TRBJ2-2	NA	TRBV10-3	TRBD2	CAISDGTSGGGELFF	TGTGCCATCAGTGACGGGACTAGCGGGGGCGGGGAGCTGTTTTTT
18	TRBJ2-5	NA	TRBV7-9	NA	CASHPDELTVGVMETQYF	TGTGCCAGCCACCCTGACGAACTGACAGTTGGGGTCATGGAGACCCAGTACTTC
14	TRBJ1-5	NA	TRBV25-1	TRBD1	CASRGTGDNQPQHF	TGTGCCAGCAGAGGTACAGGGGACAATCAGCCCCAGCATTTT
16	TRBJ2-3	NA	TRBV6-2/TRBV6-3	TRBD2	CASSRRLAGVTDTQYF	TGTGCCAGCAGCCGTAGACTAGCGGGGGTCACAGATACGCAGTATTTT
18	TRBJ2-5	NA	TRBV7-9	TRBD2	CASSPTVGTSGVGETQYF	TGTGCCAGCAGCCCCACAGTCGGGACTAGCGGGGTTGGGGAGACCCAGTACTTC
13	TRBJ2-5	NA	TRBV7-9	NA	CASSLEPAETQYF	TGTGCCAGCAGCTTGGAGCCCGCGGAGACCCAGTACTTC
16	TRBJ1-2	NA	TRBV6-1	TRBD1	CASSEKRQGRARGYTF	TGTGCCAGCAGTGAAAAGAGACAGGGTCGCGCTCGTGGCTACACCTTC
17	TRBJ2-4	NA	TRBV11-3	NA	CASSLGGREGSKNIQYF	TGTGCCAGCAGCTTAGGGGGCAGGGAAGGTTCCAAAAACATTCAGTACTTC
14	TRBJ2-7	NA	TRBV6-5	TRBD1	CASSRTGGGYEQYF	TGTGCCAGCAGTCGCACAGGGGGCGGATACGAGCAGTACTTC
14	TRBJ1-2	NA	TRBV2	NA	CASSELQNHYGYTF	TGTGCCAGCAGTGAATTACAGAACCACTATGGCTACACCTTC
14	TRBJ2-7	NA	TRBV5-1	NA	CASNPTGTDYEQYF	TGCGCCAGCAACCCGACGGGAACCGACTACGAGCAGTACTTC
14	TRBJ2-1	NA	TRBV9	TRBD2	CASATSGDYNEQFF	TGTGCCAGCGCGACTAGCGGGGATTACAATGAGCAGTTCTTC
13	TRBJ1-3	NA	TRBV7-2	NA	CASSESSGTTIYF	TGTGCCAGCAGCGAAAGTTCCGGGACAACCATATATTTT
19	TRBJ1-3	NA	TRBV6-2/TRBV6-3	NA	CASSYDRPTRDLSGNTIYF	TGTGCCAGCAGTTACGATCGCCCGACCCGGGATCTCTCTGGAAACACCATATATTTT
15	TRBJ2-2	NA	TRBV28	TRBD1	CASSQRQGNTGELFF	TGTGCCAGCAGCCAACGACAGGGTAACACCGGGGAGCTGTTTTTT
12	TRBJ2-7	few	TRBV2	TRBD1	CASAQGAYEQYF	TGTGCCAGCGCGCAGGGGGCCTACGAGCAGTACTTC
14	TRBJ1-2	few	TRBV5-1	TRBD1	CASSLSTGIEGYTF	TGCGCCAGCAGCTTGTCGACAGGGATAGAGGGCTACACCTTC
14	TRBJ2-1	NA	TRBV11-3	NA	CASTRQVAYNEQFF	TGTGCCAGCACAAGACAGGTAGCCTACAATGAGCAGTTCTTC
14	TRBJ2-1	NA	TRBV27	NA	CASSLGGYYNEQFF	TGTGCCAGCAGTTTGGGAGGTTACTACAATGAGCAGTTCTTC
12	TRBJ1-2	NA	TRBV28	NA	CASRFGEVGYTF	TGTGCCAGCAGATTCGGGGAGGTGGGCTACACCTTC
17	TRBJ2-3	NA	TRBV10-1	NA	CASSENPPGDPTDTQYF	TGCGCCAGCAGTGAGAACCCTCCGGGGGACCCCACAGATACGCAGTATTTT
17	TRBJ2-7	NA	TRBV4-1	NA	CASSQEAGTPTSYEQYF	TGCGCCAGCAGCCAAGAGGCCGGGACACCAACTTCCTACGAGCAGTACTTC
18	TRBJ2-3	NA	TRBV7-8	TRBD1	CASSLPRGQAPGTDTQYF	TGTGCCAGCAGCTTACCGAGAGGACAGGCTCCGGGCACAGATACGCAGTATTTT
14	TRBJ1-4	NA	TRBV9	TRBD1	CASSKGTGSEKLFF	TGTGCCAGCAGCAAAGGGACAGGCAGTGAAAAACTGTTTTTT
16	TRBJ2-1	NA	TRBV11-1	TRBD2	CASSLVEQRGRGEQFF	TGTGCCAGCAGCTTAGTCGAGCAGCGGGGAAGGGGCGAGCAGTTCTTC
18	TRBJ2-2	NA	TRBV25-1	NA	CASSESLLASANTGELFF	TGTGCCAGCAGTGAATCTCTCCTAGCTTCGGCGAACACCGGGGAGCTGTTTTTT
11	TRBJ1-2	NA	TRBV5-1	NA	CASSFLSGYTF	TGCGCCAGCAGCTTTCTAAGTGGCTACACCTTC
13	TRBJ1-2	NA	TRBV6-5	NA	CASSRGPYYGYTF	TGTGCCAGCAGTCGAGGGCCTTACTATGGCTACACCTTC
16	TRBJ2-5	NA	TRBV7-8	TRBD1	CASSWRGQGRRETQYF	TGTGCCAGCAGCTGGCGGGGACAGGGCCGGCGGGAGACCCAGTACTTC
17	TRBJ2-5	NA	TRBV7-8	NA	CASSAFITARYQETQYF	TGTGCCAGCAGTGCTTTCATCACCGCGCGTTACCAAGAGACCCAGTACTTC
16	TRBJ1-2	NA	TRBV7-9	TRBD1	CASSGRSGTGSDGYTF	TGTGCCAGCAGCGGACGGAGTGGGACAGGGTCTGATGGCTACACCTTC
16	TRBJ2-2	NA	TRBV3-1/TRBV3-2	TRBD1	CASSQNRGRNTGELFF	TGTGCCAGCAGCCAGAACAGGGGCAGGAACACCGGGGAGCTGTTTTTT
15	TRBJ2-5	NA	TRBV11-2	TRBD2	CASSERGLPTQTQYF	TGTGCCAGCAGCGAGCGGGGGCTCCCTACCCAGACCCAGTACTTC
15	TRBJ2-5	NA	TRBV24-1	NA	CATSDSDSLWETQYF	TGTGCCACCAGTGATTCGGACAGCCTCTGGGAGACCCAGTACTTC
13	TRBJ1-2	NA	TRBV10-3	NA	CAISEQGDYGYTF	TGTGCCATCAGTGAACAGGGCGACTATGGCTACACCTTC
18	TRBJ1-1	NA	TRBV6-1	TRBD1	CASSARPGQGARNTEAFF	TGTGCCAGCAGTGCCCGACCGGGACAGGGGGCCAGGAACACTGAAGCTTTCTTT
18	TRBJ1-4	NA	TRBV27	TRBD1	CASSPAGTGGTTNEKLFF	TGTGCCAGCAGTCCCGCCGGGACAGGGGGCACAACTAATGAAAAACTGTTTTTT
11	TRBJ2-1	NA	TRBV7-6	NA	CASSWRGEQFF	TGTGCCAGCAGCTGGCGGGGTGAGCAGTTCTTC
17	TRBJ2-7	NA	TRBV5-1	TRBD2	CASSFSSGGPSSYEQYF	TGCGCCAGCAGCTTTAGTAGCGGGGGGCCGAGCTCCTACGAGCAGTACTTC
14	TRBJ1-3	NA	TRBV18	NA	CASSPTGSMDTIYF	TGTGCCAGCTCACCAACAGGGTCCATGGACACCATATATTTT
16	TRBJ2-3	NA	TRBV6-2/TRBV6-3	TRBD2	CASSASVGLAGYTQYF	TGTGCCAGCAGTGCCTCCGTGGGACTAGCGGGCTATACGCAGTATTTT
13	TRBJ1-5	NA	TRBV29-1	NA	CSVSSGETAPQHF	TGCAGCGTCTCCTCCGGGGAAACCGCGCCCCAGCATTTT
14	TRBJ2-1	NA	TRBV19	TRBD1	CASSAGQDRNEQFF	TGTGCCAGTAGCGCGGGACAGGACAGAAATGAGCAGTTCTTC